This T cell receptor (beta chain) was observed in a study of blood T cell repertoires in COVID-19. Exposed volunteers were people who met a COVID-19 case within 2 weeks before study entry. V lost 4 bases and J lost 3, with 13 bases in between. Germline-derived CDR1 and CDR2 are LGHDT and YNNKEL (reference sequence). The CDR3 spans 15 residues. Assay: immunoSEQ multiplex PCR; the TCRdb copy retains only in-frame clones and omits some. The data contain 200,000 to 300,000 clones, 75% to 90% of them singletons. The clonotype was recovered from a man over 45 who had been exposed to COVID-19. This sequence joins TRBV3-1 (or the pseudogene TRBV3-2) and TRBJ2-4, with D possibly being TRBD1 (5 bases). Material for sequencing was PBMCs or T cells enriched from blood (not recorded which). DNA of the CDR3: TGTGCCAGCAGCCCCAGGGTAGGCGGCAAAAACATTCAGTACTTC. Protein: CASSPRVGGKNIQYF.